Each of the 6 T cell receptor beta chains below was sequenced from the same sample in a study of T-cell reconstitution after alpha-beta-depleted transplantation in children. Unique molecular identifiers were used in preparing the TCRbeta library. TCRdb reprocessed the PCR reads with MiXCR, giving one entry per CDR3 protein. This sample has thousands of distinct CDR3 sequences, with about 15% found just once. This specimen was PBMCs, taken before TCRalphabeta/CD19-depleted stem cell transplant. Receptors were obtained from a boy younger than 18 with acute lymphoblastic leukemia, due to receive a stem cell transplant.

This chain links TRBV18 with TRBJ1-2, with TRBD1 matching over 9 bases. This CDR3 comprises 14 residues. The V gene's germline CDR1 is KGHSH and CDR2 LQKENI. V shed 0 bases and J 4 bases; nucleotides not matched to a gene: 0. DNA of the CDR3: TGTGCCAGCTCACCACCGGGACAGGGCTATGGCTACACCTTC. Protein sequence: CASSPPGQGYGYTF.

The sample holds many counts of this clonotype. This chain uses TRBV11-2 with TRBJ2-1; 13 bases map to TRBD2. Germline V gives CDR1 SGHAT, CDR2 FQNNGV. CDR3 size: 17 residues. V was clipped by 0 bases and J by 6 bases; unmatched bases: 5. CDR3 loop: CASSLDQGLAGTNEQFF. The CDR3, as DNA: TGTGCCAGCAGCTTAGATCAGGGACTAGCGGGGACCAATGAGCAGTTCTTC.

Sample share makes this clonotype medium-sized (0.01 to 0.1%). The gene calls are TRBV20-1 and TRBJ2-3, with 8 bases that match TRBD2. Germline V lookup: CDR1 DFQATT, CDR2 SNEGSKA (reference sequence). CDR3 length: 17 amino acids. V lost 0 bases, J lost 3 bases, and 11 bases stayed unmatched. The CDR3 loop is CSAREAPKLAATDTQYF. For the CDR3, the DNA is TGCAGTGCTAGAGAGGCCCCTAAACTAGCGGCGACAGATACGCAGTATTTT.

This clonotype is termed medium-sized (0.01 to 0.1%). The chain recombines TRBV10-3 with TRBJ2-1; D may be TRBD2 (5 bases). The V end lost 0 bases, the J end lost 4 bases, and 13 bases lay between the germline ends. Germline V lookup: CDR1 ENHRY, CDR2 SYGVKD. CDR3 size: 16 residues. The CDR3 spells CAISESRPRGYNEQFF. The CDR3 DNA sequence: TGTGCCATCAGTGAGTCGAGACCCCGGGGTTACAATGAGCAGTTCTTC.

This clonotype counts as medium-sized. The V and J genes are TRBV18 and TRBJ2-5; D is unresolved. The CDR3 covers 14 residues. Trimming pared 1 base from V and 2 bases from J, leaving 8 bases between. Germline V gene sequence: CDR1 KGHSH, CDR2 LQKENI. The CDR3 DNA reads as TGTGCCAGCTCACCACGTCAGAAACAAGAGACCCAGTACTTC. Amino acids: CASSPRQKQETQYF. The complete variable domain, with remaining parts taken from reference TRBV18 and TRBJ2-5, reads NAGVMQNPRHLVRRRGQEARLRCSPMKGHSHVYWYRQLPEEGLKFMVYLQKENIIDESGMPKERFSAEFPKEGPSILRIQQVVRGDSAAYFCASSPRQKQETQYFGPGTRLLVL.

Sample share makes this clonotype medium-sized. This chain's CDR3 is CASSKSSYNSPLHF. In DNA form, the CDR3 reads TGTGCCAGCAGCAAAAGCTCCTATAATTCACCCCTCCACTTT. V and J are TRBV21-1 and TRBJ1-6. TRBV21-1 is a recognized pseudogene. The CDR3 runs 14 residues.